One sample yielded the 18 T cell receptor beta chains listed below, sequenced in a study of T-cell reconstitution after alpha-beta-depleted transplantation in children. It was with unique molecular identifiers that the TCRbeta library was prepared. TCRdb redid the calling of the PCR reads with MiXCR, one entry per CDR3 protein. The sample consists of roughly 570,000 distinct CDR3 sequences, 25% to 30% of them appearing once. The source was PBMCs, collected before TCRalphabeta/CD19-depleted stem cell transplant. These receptors all come from a boy younger than two with Wiskott-Aldrich syndrome, due to receive a stem cell transplant.

This clonotype appeared a few times. V and J are TRBV6-2 or TRBV6-3 and TRBJ2-1, with unresolved D. CDR1 MNHEY and CDR2 SVGEGT come from the germline V gene. With 4 bases removed from V and 2 bases from J, the gap between germline ends came to 36 bases. The CDR3 consists of 23 residues. Here the CDR3 DNA reads TGTGCCAGCAGTTCCCCCATGGGGTCAGCTAGGATCCCTCTCGGCAGCGCCTACAATGAGCAGTTCTTC. Translation: CASSSPMGSARIPLGSAYNEQFF.

This sequence joins TRBV12-3 or TRBV12-4 and TRBJ2-6, with D perhaps matching TRBD1 (5 bases). The CDR3 sequence is 18 residues long. Trimming took 6 bases from V and 0 from J, leaving 18 bases between them. The CDR3 sequence: CASRSRGQPVSGANVLTF. For the CDR3, the DNA is TGTGCCAGCAGGTCCAGAGGACAACCCGTCTCTGGGGCCAACGTCCTGACTTTC.

The chain combines TRBV20-1 with TRBJ2-2, with TRBD1 matching over 8 bases. CDR3 length: 13 amino acids. In germline, CDR1 is DFQATT, CDR2 SNEGSKA (reference sequence). J lost 6 bases, V lost 6 bases, and 6 bases had no gene match. In DNA form, the CDR3 reads TGCAGTGCCCGCGGACAGGGCGCCGGGGAGCTGTTTTTT. Translated, it gives CSARGQGAGELFF.

This chain connects TRBV12-3 or TRBV12-4 to TRBJ2-1; TRBD2 might be the D (6 bases). V was clipped by 3 bases and J by 5 bases, with 14 bases between them. The CDR3 runs 15 residues. The CDR3 spells CASSLHGTDHNEQFF. The CDR3 nucleotides read TGTGCCAGCAGTTTGCATGGGACTGATCACAATGAGCAGTTCTTC.

This clonotype was observed a few times. The chain is built from TRBV3-1 and TRBJ2-7; D uncertain. Germline V CDR1 and CDR2: LGHDT, YNNKEL (reference sequence). CDR3 length equals 14 residues. Trimming took 2 bases from V and 1 from J, leaving 9 bases between them. CDR3 nucleotides: TGTGCCAGCAGCCAAATAACCAGGTCCTACGAGCAGTACTTC. Its protein is CASSQITRSYEQYF.

This clonotype was counted between two and nine times. The V and J genes are TRBV7-6 and TRBJ1-2, with D perhaps TRBD1 (6 bases). V lost 5 bases, J lost 4 bases, and 11 bases lay in between. Germline V gene sequence: CDR1 SGHVS, CDR2 FNYEAQ. The CDR3 is 13 residues long. CDR3 in amino acids: CASSVQGFYGYTF. The CDR3 region has the DNA TGTGCCAGCAGCGTACAGGGCTTCTATGGCTACACCTTC.

The chain couples TRBV30 to TRBJ2-7, with TRBD1 matching over 7 bases. Losses at the gene ends were 3 bases for V and 6 bases for J; bases not matched to a gene: 17. The CDR3 contains 16 residues. Germline lookup yields CDR1 GTSNPN and CDR2 SVGIG (reference sequence). The CDR3 reads CAWRRDSGVRGGEQYF. Written as DNA, the CDR3 is TGTGCCTGGAGGAGGGACAGTGGGGTCAGAGGCGGCGAGCAGTACTTC.

This clonotype was counted a single time. CDR3: CASSGKIEQFF. DNA for the CDR3: TGTGCCAGCAGTGGGAAGATTGAGCAGTTCTTC. The chain carries TRBV2 and TRBJ2-1; no clear D. Germline V gene sequence: CDR1 SNHLY, CDR2 FYNNEI. The V and J ends lost 4 bases and 9 bases respectively, with 7 bases between them. This CDR3 spans 11 amino acids.

The chain couples TRBV29-1 to TRBJ2-1; TRBD2 aligns across 7 bases. The V gene's germline CDR1 is SQVTM and CDR2 ANQGSEA. The CDR3 consists of 17 residues. V shed 0 bases, J shed 8 bases, and the junction held 16 bases outside the gene matches. CDR3 sequence: CSVEDSAGGAGAYEQFF. Written as DNA, the CDR3 is TGCAGCGTTGAAGACTCCGCAGGCGGTGCGGGAGCCTATGAGCAGTTCTTC.

The chain carries TRBV24-1 and TRBJ2-1; D remains unclear. Germline CDR1 KGHDR, CDR2 SFDVKD. V gave up 4 bases and J gave up 0 bases, with 3 bases separating them. The CDR3 spans 13 residues. CDR3 DNA: TGTGCCACCAGTGAGAGCTCCTACAATGAGCAGTTCTTC. Its protein product is CATSESSYNEQFF.

The V gene is TRBV4-2, the J gene TRBJ2-7; 9 nucleotides match TRBD2. V was clipped by 0 bases and J by 2 bases; unmatched bases: 8. The CDR3 totals 17 residues. In germline, CDR1 is LGHNA, CDR2 YNFKEQ. In nucleotides, the CDR3 is TGTGCCAGCAGCCAAGATCGGGGGCCTAGCGGGACCTACGAGCAGTACTTC. This encodes CASSQDRGPSGTYEQYF.

The J gene is TRBJ2-7, the V gene TRBV27; 10 bases line up with TRBD2. CDR3 length equals 19 residues. Trimming took 5 bases from V and 1 from J; bases not matched to a gene: 17. Per the germline V gene, CDR1 is MNHEY and CDR2 is SMNVEV (reference sequence). The DNA for the CDR3 is TGTGCCAGCAGTCCCCGAGGGCTAGCGGGAGTGGCCGTGTCCTACGAGCAGTACTTC. This encodes CASSPRGLAGVAVSYEQYF.

This clonotype was seen a few times. This sequence joins TRBV5-1 and TRBJ2-3; 8 bases match TRBD2. This CDR3 region has 16 residues. Unmatched junction bases numbered 6, after V lost 3 bases and J lost 0 bases. Germline V gene data show CDR1 as SGHRS and CDR2 as YFSETQ. CDR3: CASSSGTRLSTDTQYF. Here the CDR3 DNA reads TGCGCCAGCAGCTCCGGGACTAGGCTCAGCACAGATACGCAGTATTTT.

This chain joins TRBV27 and TRBJ2-7, with 9 positions matching TRBD2. Unmatched junction bases numbered 6, after V lost 7 bases and J lost 2 bases. The CDR3 is 14 amino acids. CDR1 MNHEY and CDR2 SMNVEV come from the germline V gene (reference sequence). The DNA for the CDR3 is TGTGCCAGCACGCCTAGCGGGAAAACCTACGAGCAGTACTTC. Translating it yields CASTPSGKTYEQYF.

The chain uses TRBV9 and TRBJ1-2; D is ambiguous. The germline CDR1 and CDR2 sequences are SGDLS and YYNGEE. This CDR3 comprises 13 residues. V lost 0 bases, J lost 4 bases, and 7 bases lay in between. In DNA, the CDR3 is TGTGCCAGCAGCGTAGGGCAAACCTATGGCTACACCTTC. Its translation: CASSVGQTYGYTF.

In its sample, this clonotype was seen a few times. V and J are TRBV14 and TRBJ2-1, with D uncertain. Trimming removed 3 bases at V and 5 bases at J, with 14 bases between. Germline values: CDR1 SGHDN, CDR2 FVKESK. This CDR3 has 15 residues. The CDR3 sequence is CASSHVRTLNNEQFF. In DNA form, the CDR3 reads TGTGCCAGCAGCCATGTTAGGACGCTAAACAATGAGCAGTTCTTC.

The chain couples TRBV21-1 to TRBJ1-5. TRBV21-1 constitutes a pseudogene. The CDR3 contains 17 residues. CDR3 loop: CASSMIQGPALRQPQHF. The CDR3 DNA is TGTGCCAGCAGCATGATACAGGGCCCTGCGTTAAGACAGCCCCAGCATTTT.

This clonotype was observed a handful of times. The germline gene is not matched at one end of the junction; a read error may be the cause. The chain carries TRBV4-1 and TRBJ1-6; D is possibly TRBD1 (5 bases). Per germline, CDR1 MGHRA and CDR2 YSYEKL. This CDR3 has 14 residues. This CDR3 is CASSPQGNNSPLHF. The CDR3 DNA reads TGCGCCAGCAGCCCCCAGGGTAATAATTCGCCCCTCCACTTT.